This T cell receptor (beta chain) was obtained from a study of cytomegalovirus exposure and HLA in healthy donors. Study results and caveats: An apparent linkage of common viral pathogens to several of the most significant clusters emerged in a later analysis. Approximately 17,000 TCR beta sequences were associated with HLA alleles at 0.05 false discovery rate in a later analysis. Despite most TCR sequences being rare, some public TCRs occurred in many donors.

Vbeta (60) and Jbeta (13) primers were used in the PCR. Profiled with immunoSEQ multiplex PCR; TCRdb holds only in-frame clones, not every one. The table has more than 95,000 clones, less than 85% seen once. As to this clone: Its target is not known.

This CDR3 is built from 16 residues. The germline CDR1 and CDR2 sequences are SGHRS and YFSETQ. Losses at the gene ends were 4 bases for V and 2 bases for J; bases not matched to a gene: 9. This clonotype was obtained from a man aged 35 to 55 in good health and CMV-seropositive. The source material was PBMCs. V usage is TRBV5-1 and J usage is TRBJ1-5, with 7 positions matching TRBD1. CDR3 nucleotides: TGCGCCAGCAGCCTGGGGGTAGGGGGCGGCAATCAGCCCCAGCATTTT. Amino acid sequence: CASSLGVGGGNQPQHF.